Listed below are T cell receptor beta chains from one sample, sequenced in a study of blood T cell repertoires in COVID-19. The method was immunoSEQ multiplex PCR; TCRdb's version includes in-frame clones alone and lacks a portion of them. The table records 95,000 or so clones, roughly 80% of them present only once. Sequences were obtained from peripheral blood. The receptors stem from a man older than 75 with active or convalescent COVID-19. Each CDR3 is given without its conserved first and last residue.

11,TRBV7-9,TRBJ1-2,ASSPGQYYGYT
13,TRBV27,TRBJ1-6,ASSSIRQGRSPLH
14,TRBV7-9,TRBJ2-7,ASSPTTSGTRYEQY
12,TRBV18,TRBJ1-5,ASSHRDGNQPQH
14,TRBV4-3,TRBJ1-4,ASSRSMGATNEKLF
14,TRBV9,TRBJ2-7,ASSVDGGGAAYEQY
10,TRBV6-1,TRBJ2-5,ASSEVEETQY
15,TRBV10-1,TRBJ2-1,ASSHSQGSPTYNEQF
12,TRBV20-1,TRBJ2-2,SASSQENTGELF
15,TRBV5-1,TRBJ2-7,ASSAGDPWRGSYEQY
11,TRBV6-6,TRBJ1-2,ASSTFRQPGYT
15,TRBV5-1,TRBJ2-3,ASSLVAGQTSTDTQY
13,TRBV5-1,TRBJ2-3,ASSLVGVETDTQY
11,TRBV27,TRBJ1-3,ASSLSQGSTIY
14,TRBV3-1/TRBV3-2,TRBJ2-5,ASSQGGREVGETQY
15,TRBV12-2,TRBJ1-6,ASRLDRRYSYNSPLH
13,TRBV5-1,TRBJ2-7,ASSDPTVSSYEQY
14,TRBV4-1,TRBJ1-4,ASSQFQGTGHEKLF
13,TRBV10-3,TRBJ1-1,ATQTGKSGNTEAF
13,TRBV9,TRBJ2-2,ASSVWTSLTGELF
13,TRBV5-6,TRBJ2-5,ASSSPGGFQETQY
12,TRBV6-6,TRBJ1-1,ASSLQGAGFEAF
15,TRBV6-2/TRBV6-3,TRBJ2-1,ASSPRGAGGAYNEQF
14,TRBV27,TRBJ2-1,ASSLSASGGHNEQF
14,TRBV5-4,TRBJ2-7,ASSLDEGASLYEQY
16,TRBV7-6,TRBJ2-3,ASSLGDPAGLSTDTQY
12,TRBV5-6,TRBJ2-1,ATSRGYADAEQF
11,TRBV27,TRBJ2-5,ASQRGRQETQY
14,TRBV4-1,TRBJ2-1,ASSQERLAGAPEQF
12,TRBV19,TRBJ1-2,ASTPGQGVRGYT
11,TRBV19,TRBJ2-1,ASNSGSYNEQF
12,TRBV4-1,TRBJ1-5,ASSQGGGVQPQH
10,TRBV25-1,TRBJ2-1,ASSWSGHEQF